This TCR beta chain was observed in a study of cytomegalovirus exposure and HLA in healthy donors. Study-wide results and caveats: Among CMV-associated TCR beta chains, most appeared HLA-restricted in a later analysis.

Comment on this clone: Its antigen is currently unknown.

This CDR3 region has 14 residues. The V and J ends lost 5 bases and 6 bases, in that order; junction bases with no gene match: 8. Germline CDR1 LNHDA, CDR2 SQIVND (reference sequence). The PCR ran on 60 Vbeta and 13 Jbeta primers. The repertoire was sequenced with immunoSEQ multiplex PCR; TCRdb's copy has only in-frame clones and lacks some. The repertoire holds under 200,000 clones, over 75% seen once, with about 9.3% in the top ten. V gene TRBV19 combines with J gene TRBJ2-7; 9 bases line up with TRBD1. The sequenced sample was PBMCs. The sequence was obtained from a man between 18 and 35 years old in good health and CMV-seropositive. Here the CDR3 DNA reads TGTGCCAGTAGTGATCCCGGGACAGGGCCCGAGCAGTACTTC. This sequence encodes CASSDPGTGPEQYF.